This entry is about one TCR beta chain. Antigen specificity is unknown. This sample is drawn from a study of T cells expressing NK-cell markers. Across the whole study: Underlying the TCR beta repertoires were sorted CD3+CD56+NKG2C+, CD3+CD56+NKG2C- and CD3+CD56-NKG2C+ T cells. General study findings and limits: Questions lingered over whether expanded NKG2C+ T cell clones were HCMV-specific.

The CDR3 sequence is 13 residues long. Germline assignment: CDR1 KGHDR and CDR2 SFDVKD. TCRdb reprocessed the 5' RACE reads and keeps a single row for each CDR3 protein, giving no DNA. This sample carries 200,000 to 300,000 distinct CDR3 sequences, with approximately 0.42% going to the ten biggest clones. The sequence was collected from a man aged 18 to 30 in good health. The source material was blood T cells: a sorted CD56 or NKG2C T cell subset, CD4+ or CD8+ T cells, or bulk PBMC T cells (not recorded which). V and J are TRBV24-1 and TRBJ2-5. CDR3 residues: CATSETGWETQYF.